The 2 T cell receptor beta chains below come from one sample, sequenced in a study of blood T cell repertoires in COVID-19. Only in-frame clones appear in the TCRdb table, and some are missing; sequencing was by immunoSEQ multiplex PCR. The sample holds around 290,000 clones, around nine tenths seen once. Sequenced: PBMCs or T cells enriched from blood (not recorded which). Every receptor here comes from a woman aged 18-29 years who had recovered from COVID-19.

This chain links TRBV19 with TRBJ2-2; 10 positions match TRBD2. Germline values: CDR1 LNHDA, CDR2 SQIVND (reference sequence). The CDR3 covers 17 residues. V trimming: 7 bases; J trimming: 2 bases; junction bases outside the gene matches: 10. The CDR3 DNA follows: TGTGCCAGTACCCGGGGGGTAGCGGGAGGTAACACCGGGGAGCTGTTTTTT. This encodes CASTRGVAGGNTGELFF.

This chain joins TRBV27 and TRBJ1-4; TRBD1 matches 10 bases. The germline gives CDR1 MNHEY, CDR2 SMNVEV (reference sequence). Trimming removed 5 bases from V and 8 bases from J; junction bases left unmatched: 5. The CDR3 sequence is 14 residues long. The CDR3 DNA follows: TGTGCCAGCAGTCAGACAGGGGGCTGGGAAAAACTGTTTTTT. The encoded protein is CASSQTGGWEKLFF.